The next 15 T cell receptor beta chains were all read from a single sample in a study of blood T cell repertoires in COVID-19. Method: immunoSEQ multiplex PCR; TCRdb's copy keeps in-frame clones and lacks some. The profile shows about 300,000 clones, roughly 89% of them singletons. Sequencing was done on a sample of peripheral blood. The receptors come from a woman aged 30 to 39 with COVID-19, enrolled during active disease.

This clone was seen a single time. CDR3 nucleotide sequence: TGTGCCAGCAGCTCCGGCGCGCAGACGGGTCAGCCCCAGCATTTT. Translation: CASSSGAQTGQPQHF. The V call is TRBV5-5, the J call TRBJ1-5; no firm D call. Trimming left V 3 bases short and J 6 bases short, with 16 bases between. This CDR3 has 15 amino acids. Germline V gene data show CDR1 as SGHKS and CDR2 as YYEKEE (reference sequence).

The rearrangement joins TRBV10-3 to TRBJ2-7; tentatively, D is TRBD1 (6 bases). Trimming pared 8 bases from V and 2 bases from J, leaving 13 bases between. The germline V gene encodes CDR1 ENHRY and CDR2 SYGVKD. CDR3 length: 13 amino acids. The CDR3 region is CAIGAGVTYEQYF. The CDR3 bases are TGTGCCATCGGGGCAGGGGTAACCTACGAGCAGTACTTC.

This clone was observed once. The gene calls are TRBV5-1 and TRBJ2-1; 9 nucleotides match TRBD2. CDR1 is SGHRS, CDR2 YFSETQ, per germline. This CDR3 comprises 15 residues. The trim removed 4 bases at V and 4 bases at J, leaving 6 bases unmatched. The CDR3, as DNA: TGCGCCAGCAGCCAGCGGGGGGACTATTACAATGAGCAGTTCTTC. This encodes CASSQRGDYYNEQFF.

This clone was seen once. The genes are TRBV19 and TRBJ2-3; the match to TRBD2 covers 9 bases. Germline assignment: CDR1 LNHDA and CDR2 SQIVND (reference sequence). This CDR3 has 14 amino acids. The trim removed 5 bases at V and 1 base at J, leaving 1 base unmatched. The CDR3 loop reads CASSRTSGTDTQYF. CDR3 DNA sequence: TGTGCCAGTAGTCGGACTAGCGGCACAGATACGCAGTATTTT.

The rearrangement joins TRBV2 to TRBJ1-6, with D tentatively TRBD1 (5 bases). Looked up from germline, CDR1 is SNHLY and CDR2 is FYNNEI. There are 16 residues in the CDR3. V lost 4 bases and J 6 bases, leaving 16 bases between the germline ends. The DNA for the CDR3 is TGTGCCAGCAGTGCTGTCGCGGGACCACGTAATTCACCCCTCCACTTT. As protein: CASSAVAGPRNSPLHF.

The CDR3 sequence: CSVATGGFGYTF. The DNA for the CDR3 is TGCAGCGTAGCAACAGGGGGCTTTGGCTACACCTTC. This rearrangement joins TRBV29-1 to TRBJ1-2; 9 positions match TRBD1. CDR1 is SQVTM, CDR2 ANQGSEA, per germline. V lost 6 bases to trimming and J lost 7 bases; unmatched junction nucleotides: 6. The CDR3 sequence is 12 residues long.

CDR3 in amino acids: CASSLTSGGANEQFF. Written as DNA, the CDR3 is TGTGCCAGCAGCTTGACTAGCGGGGGGGCAAATGAGCAGTTCTTC. The gene calls are TRBV11-2 and TRBJ2-1; TRBD2 aligns across 14 bases. This CDR3 has 15 amino acids. Germline lookup yields CDR1 SGHAT and CDR2 FQNNGV. V was clipped by 3 bases and J by 7 bases; unmatched bases: 2.

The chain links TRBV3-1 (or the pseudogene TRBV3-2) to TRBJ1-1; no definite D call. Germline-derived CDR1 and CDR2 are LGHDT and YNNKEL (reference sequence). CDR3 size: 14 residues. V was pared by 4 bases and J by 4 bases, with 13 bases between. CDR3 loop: CASSLRGERTEAFF. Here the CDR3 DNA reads TGTGCCAGCAGCCTTCGGGGAGAGCGCACTGAAGCTTTCTTT.

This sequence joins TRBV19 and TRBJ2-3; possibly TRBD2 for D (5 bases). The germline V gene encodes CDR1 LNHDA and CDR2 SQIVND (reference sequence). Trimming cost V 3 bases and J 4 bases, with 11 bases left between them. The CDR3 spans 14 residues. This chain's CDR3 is CASSIRGRSDTQYF. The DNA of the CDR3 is TGTGCCAGTAGTATTCGAGGGAGATCAGATACGCAGTATTTT. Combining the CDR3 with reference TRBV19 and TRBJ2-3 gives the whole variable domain DGGITQSPKYLFRKEGQNVTLSCEQNLNHDAMYWYRQDPGQGLRLIYYSQIVNDFQKGDIAEGYSVSREKKESFPLTVTSAQKNPTAFYLCASSIRGRSDTQYFGPGTRLTVL.

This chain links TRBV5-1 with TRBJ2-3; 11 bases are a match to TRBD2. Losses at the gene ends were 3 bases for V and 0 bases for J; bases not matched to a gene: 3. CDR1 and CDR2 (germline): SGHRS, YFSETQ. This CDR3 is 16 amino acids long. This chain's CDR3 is CASSSRTSGSTDTQYF. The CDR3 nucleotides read TGCGCCAGCAGCTCAAGGACTAGCGGGAGCACAGATACGCAGTATTTT.

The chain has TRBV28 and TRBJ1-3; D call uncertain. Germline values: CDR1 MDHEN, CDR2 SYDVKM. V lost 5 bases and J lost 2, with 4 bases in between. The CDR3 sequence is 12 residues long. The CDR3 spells CASSQAGNTIYF. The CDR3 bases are TGTGCCAGCAGTCAGGCTGGAAACACCATATATTTT.

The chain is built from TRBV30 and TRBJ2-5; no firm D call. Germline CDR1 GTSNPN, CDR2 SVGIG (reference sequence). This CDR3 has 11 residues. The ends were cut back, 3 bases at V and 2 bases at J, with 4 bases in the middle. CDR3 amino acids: CAWSGQETQYF. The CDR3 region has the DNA TGTGCCTGGAGCGGTCAAGAGACCCAGTACTTC.

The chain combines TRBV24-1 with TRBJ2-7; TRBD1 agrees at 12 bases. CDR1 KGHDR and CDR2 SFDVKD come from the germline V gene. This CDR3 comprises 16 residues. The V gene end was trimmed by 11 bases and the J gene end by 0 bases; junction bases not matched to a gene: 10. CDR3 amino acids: CASTGQGAVNSYEQYF. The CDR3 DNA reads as TGTGCCAGTACGGGACAGGGGGCTGTAAACTCCTACGAGCAGTACTTC.

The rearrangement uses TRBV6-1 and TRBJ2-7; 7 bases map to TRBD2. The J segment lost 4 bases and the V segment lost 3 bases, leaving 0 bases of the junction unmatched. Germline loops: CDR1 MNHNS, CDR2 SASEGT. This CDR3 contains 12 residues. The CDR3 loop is CASSEGGYEQYV. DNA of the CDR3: TGTGCCAGCAGTGAGGGAGGGTACGAGCAGTACGTC.

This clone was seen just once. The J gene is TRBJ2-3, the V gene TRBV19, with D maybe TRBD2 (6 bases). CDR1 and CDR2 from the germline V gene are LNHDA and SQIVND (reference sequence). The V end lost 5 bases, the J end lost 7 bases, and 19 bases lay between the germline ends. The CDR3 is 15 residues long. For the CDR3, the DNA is TGTGCCAGTAGTCTCGGGGGAAGCATGGTAAATACGCAGTATTTT. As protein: CASSLGGSMVNTQYF.